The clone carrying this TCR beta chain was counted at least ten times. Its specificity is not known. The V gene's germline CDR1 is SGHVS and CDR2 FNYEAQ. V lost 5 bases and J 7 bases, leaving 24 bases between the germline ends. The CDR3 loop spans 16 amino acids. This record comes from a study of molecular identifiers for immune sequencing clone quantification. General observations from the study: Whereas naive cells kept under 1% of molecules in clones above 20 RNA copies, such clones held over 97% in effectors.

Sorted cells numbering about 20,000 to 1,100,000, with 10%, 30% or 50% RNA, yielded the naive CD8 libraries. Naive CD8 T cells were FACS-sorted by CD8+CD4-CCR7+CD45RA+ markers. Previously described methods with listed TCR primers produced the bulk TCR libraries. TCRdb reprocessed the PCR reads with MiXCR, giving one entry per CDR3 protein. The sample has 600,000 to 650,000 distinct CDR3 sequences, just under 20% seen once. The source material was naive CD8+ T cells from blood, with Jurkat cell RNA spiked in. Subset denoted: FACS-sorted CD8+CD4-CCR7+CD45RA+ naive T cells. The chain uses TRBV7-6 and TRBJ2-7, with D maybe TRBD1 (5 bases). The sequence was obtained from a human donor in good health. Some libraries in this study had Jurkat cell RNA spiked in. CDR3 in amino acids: CASSQLGVSDEVEQYF. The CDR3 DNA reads TGTGCCAGCAGCCAGTTAGGGGTGTCTGACGAAGTTGAGCAGTACTTC.